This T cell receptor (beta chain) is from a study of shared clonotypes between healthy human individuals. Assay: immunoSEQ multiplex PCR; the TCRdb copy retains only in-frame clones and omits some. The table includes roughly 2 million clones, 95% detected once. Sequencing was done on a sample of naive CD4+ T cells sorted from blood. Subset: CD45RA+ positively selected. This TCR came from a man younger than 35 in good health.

DNA of the CDR3: TGTGCCAGTCTACTCCGGGACAGGGGGGTTAGCTCCTATAATTCACCCCTCCACTTT. Amino acids: CASLLRDRGVSSYNSPLHF. This chain links TRBV2 with TRBJ1-6, with 11 bases identical to TRBD1. The ends lost 9 bases at V and 0 bases at J; junction bases unmatched: 13. The length of the CDR3 is 19 residues. Germline V lookup: CDR1 SNHLY, CDR2 FYNNEI.